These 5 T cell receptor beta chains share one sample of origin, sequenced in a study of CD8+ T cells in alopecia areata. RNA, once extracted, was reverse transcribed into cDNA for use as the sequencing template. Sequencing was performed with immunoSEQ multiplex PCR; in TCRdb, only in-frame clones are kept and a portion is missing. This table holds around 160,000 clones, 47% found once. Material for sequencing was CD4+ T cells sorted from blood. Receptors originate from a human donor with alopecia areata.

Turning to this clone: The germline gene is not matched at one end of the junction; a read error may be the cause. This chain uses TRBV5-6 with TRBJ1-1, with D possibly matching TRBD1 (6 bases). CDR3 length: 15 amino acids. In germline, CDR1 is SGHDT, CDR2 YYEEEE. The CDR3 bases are TGTGCCAGCAGCCAGGTGGACAGACGGAACGCTGAAGCTTTCTTT. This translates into CASSQVDRRNAEAFF. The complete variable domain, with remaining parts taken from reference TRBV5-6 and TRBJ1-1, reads DAGVTQSPTHLIKTRGQQVTLRCSPKSGHDTVSWYQQALGQGPQFIFQYYEEEERQRGNFPDRFSGHQFPNYSSELNVNALLLGDSALYLCASSQVDRRNAEAFFGQGTRLTVV.

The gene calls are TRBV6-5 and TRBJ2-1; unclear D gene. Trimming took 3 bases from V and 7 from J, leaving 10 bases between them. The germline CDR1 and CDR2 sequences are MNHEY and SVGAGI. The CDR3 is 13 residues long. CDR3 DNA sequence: TGTGCCAGCAGTTATAGGAAGGGTAATGAGCAGTTCTTC. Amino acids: CASSYRKGNEQFF.

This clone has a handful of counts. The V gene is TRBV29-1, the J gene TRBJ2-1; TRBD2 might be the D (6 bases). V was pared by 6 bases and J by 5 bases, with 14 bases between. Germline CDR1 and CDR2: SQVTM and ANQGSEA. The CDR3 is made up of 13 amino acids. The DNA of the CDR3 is TGCAGCGTAAAGCCGGGACTTCACAATGAGCAGTTCTTC. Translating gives CSVKPGLHNEQFF.

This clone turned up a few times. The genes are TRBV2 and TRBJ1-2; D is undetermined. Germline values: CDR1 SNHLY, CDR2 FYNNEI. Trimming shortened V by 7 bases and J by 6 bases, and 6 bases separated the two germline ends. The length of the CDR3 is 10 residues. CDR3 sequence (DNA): TGTGCCAGCATGCGGGATGGCTACACCTTC. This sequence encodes CASMRDGYTF. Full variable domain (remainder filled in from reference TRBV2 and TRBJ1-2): EPEVTQTPSHQVTQMGQEVILRCVPISNHLYFYWYRQILGQKVEFLVSFYNNEISEKSEIFDDQFSVERPDGSNFTLKIRSTKLEDSAMYFCASMRDGYTFGSGTRLTVV.

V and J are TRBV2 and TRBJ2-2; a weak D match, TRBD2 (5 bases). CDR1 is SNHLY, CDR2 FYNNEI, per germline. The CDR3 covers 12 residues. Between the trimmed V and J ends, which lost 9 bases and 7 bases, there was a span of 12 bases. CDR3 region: CARDQGGGELFF. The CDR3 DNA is TGTGCCAGAGATCAAGGAGGCGGGGAGCTGTTTTTT.